These 26 T cell receptor beta chains were all obtained from the same sample, sequenced in a study of T cell repertoires in cytomegalovirus infection. No cognate antigen is known for these TCRs. A single record per CDR3 protein comes from TCRdb applying MiXCR to the reads. The sample gives some 68,000 distinct CDR3 sequences, approximately 22% of which show up once; 65% to 85% is in the top ten. Sequenced input: PBMCs, sequenced either directly or after in vitro stimulation (not recorded which). The receptors shown here come from a human donor in good health (CMV status not recorded). Some clones in this sample may be carry-over from other donors' samples.

The rearrangement uses TRBV12-3 or TRBV12-4 and TRBJ1-2, with 8 bases that match TRBD1. V dropped 10 bases and J dropped 6; count of bases not matched to a gene: 7. There are 12 residues in the CDR3. The CDR3 sequence: CATSGQGNGYTF. Here the CDR3 DNA reads TGTGCCACCTCCGGACAGGGTAATGGCTACACCTTC.

In this sample, this clonotype turned up many times. The chain links TRBV7-8 to TRBJ2-5; D unresolved. Trimming stripped 1 base from V and 2 bases from J, with 14 bases between. From germline, CDR1 is SGHVS and CDR2 FQNEAQ. The CDR3 runs to 16 residues. The CDR3 DNA is TGTGCCAGCAGCTTAGTCGCTAGTATAGGGCAAGAGACCCAGTACTTC. It is translated as CASSLVASIGQETQYF.

The table lists this clonotype with a few counts. The chain employs TRBV6-5 and TRBJ1-2; D may be TRBD1 (6 bases). Between the trimmed V and J ends, which lost 0 bases and 8 bases, there was a span of 22 bases. The germline CDR1 and CDR2 sequences are MNHEY and SVGAGI. The CDR3 contains 17 residues. The CDR3 DNA reads TGTGCCAGCAGTTACTCGGCCGGGGGCGCAGCGTCGGGGGGCTACACCTTC. Residues: CASSYSAGGAASGGYTF.

This clonotype was counted between two and nine times. The gene calls are TRBV19 and TRBJ2-7; possible D gene TRBD1, 6 bases. The CDR3 covers 16 residues. Trimming took 3 bases from V and 1 from J, leaving 16 bases between them. Germline V gene sequence: CDR1 LNHDA, CDR2 SQIVND (reference sequence). CDR3 in DNA: TGTGCCAGTAGTATCATCGGCACAGGGCAGTCCTACGAGCAGTACTTC. This translates into CASSIIGTGQSYEQYF.

The chain employs TRBV28 and TRBJ1-1; D gene unclear. This CDR3 comprises 12 residues. The germline V and J ends were trimmed by 2 bases and 9 bases, with 10 bases remaining between them. Germline assignment: CDR1 MDHEN and CDR2 SYDVKM. DNA of the CDR3: TGTGCCAGCAGTTTACCGCTGACACAAGCTTTCTTT. Its protein is CASSLPLTQAFF.

The CDR3 sequence: CASSVGAGDLYEQYF. The CDR3, as DNA: TGTGCCAGCAGTGTCGGAGCGGGAGATCTTTACGAGCAGTACTTC. The chain carries TRBV9 and TRBJ2-7; 8 bases map to TRBD2. Germline assignment: CDR1 SGDLS and CDR2 YYNGEE. This CDR3 comprises 15 residues. The ends lost 5 bases at V and 4 bases at J; junction bases unmatched: 11.

This clonotype has a handful of counts. The gene calls are TRBV6-1 and TRBJ1-2; D gene uncertain. This CDR3 comprises 14 residues. V was trimmed by 2 bases and J by 4 bases, leaving 11 bases between them. Looked up from germline, CDR1 is MNHNS and CDR2 is SASEGT. The CDR3: CASSESASLYGYTF. DNA of the CDR3: TGTGCCAGCAGTGAATCCGCCAGTCTCTATGGCTACACCTTC.

This clonotype was recorded a few times. This chain joins TRBV29-1 and TRBJ1-5; no firm D call. This CDR3 contains 13 residues. V lost 5 bases and J 4 bases, leaving 12 bases between the germline ends. CDR1 and CDR2 from the germline V gene are SQVTM and ANQGSEA. The CDR3 nucleotides are TGCAGCGTTAGGGAGGTGGGGAATCAGCCCCAGCATTTT. It specifies CSVREVGNQPQHF.

This clonotype was seen at least ten times. The gene calls are TRBV7-6 and TRBJ1-1; D perhaps matches TRBD1 (5 bases). CDR1 is SGHVS, CDR2 FNYEAQ, per germline. The CDR3 is 18 amino acids. V lost 5 bases and J 0 bases, leaving 22 bases between the germline ends. Written as DNA, the CDR3 is TGTGCCAGCAGCGCGACTTATGGGACCTTAGGGATGAACACTGAAGCTTTCTTT. Its translation is CASSATYGTLGMNTEAFF.

J is TRBJ1-6 and V is TRBV30, with a weak D call TRBD1 (6 bases). The V gene lost 0 bases and the J gene lost 4 bases, with 13 bases spanning the gap. This CDR3 spans 16 amino acids. The germline CDR1 and CDR2 sequences are GTSNPN and SVGIG (reference sequence). CDR3 nucleotide sequence: TGTGCCTGGAGTGTAGTCGGGGGCAGATATAATTCACCCCTCCACTTT. Amino acid sequence: CAWSVVGGRYNSPLHF.

The V gene is TRBV11-3, the J gene TRBJ1-1; a weak D match, TRBD1 (6 bases). This CDR3 contains 12 residues. CDR1 is SGHNT, CDR2 YENEEA, per germline. Trimming cost V 6 bases and J 9 bases, with 14 bases left between them. CDR3 nucleotide sequence: TGTGCCAGCAGGGGACATCTGATGAAAGCTTTCTTT. This translates into CASRGHLMKAFF.

In its sample, this clonotype was seen many times. V is TRBV7-9 and J is TRBJ2-1; D is unclear. Germline V gene lookup returns CDR1 SEHNR and CDR2 FQNEAQ (reference sequence). With 5 bases removed from V and 6 bases from J, the gap between germline ends came to 11 bases. The CDR3 extends over 13 amino acids. CDR3 in amino acids: CASSPTNFNEQFF. CDR3 DNA: TGTGCCAGCAGCCCAACTAATTTCAATGAGCAGTTCTTC.

This clonotype was detected a few times. V is TRBV6-2 or TRBV6-3 and J is TRBJ2-4; TRBD2 matches 7 bases. Trimming removed 7 bases from V and 0 bases from J; junction bases left unmatched: 6. The CDR3 length is 15 residues. Germline V gives CDR1 MNHEY, CDR2 SVGEGT. DNA for the CDR3: TGTGCCAGCACCTTAGCGGGTATAGCCAAAAACATTCAGTACTTC. Translated: CASTLAGIAKNIQYF.

The chain employs TRBV10-3 and TRBJ2-7; the D is unclear. V lost 6 bases, J lost 3 bases, and 12 bases lay in between. CDR1 and CDR2 from the germline V gene are ENHRY and SYGVKD. The CDR3 has 13 residues. The CDR3 reads CAIRSGLNYEQYV. The CDR3 DNA reads TGTGCCATCAGGTCCGGGCTAAACTACGAGCAGTACGTC.

The V and J genes are TRBV6-5 and TRBJ1-5; D is ambiguous. Trimming took off 2 bases at V and 0 bases at J, with 11 bases between the two ends. The CDR3 has 16 residues. Germline CDR1 and CDR2: MNHEY and SVGAGI. The CDR3: CASSYPPAASNQPQHF. The CDR3 region has the DNA TGTGCCAGCAGTTACCCTCCAGCGGCTAGCAATCAGCCCCAGCATTTT.

This sequence joins TRBV7-9 and TRBJ2-5; 11 bases line up with TRBD2. The junction had 5 bases not matched to a gene; V was cut back by 4 bases and J by 4 bases. The CDR3 is 15 residues long. Germline lookup yields CDR1 SEHNR and CDR2 FQNEAQ (reference sequence). The CDR3 DNA is TGTGCCAGCAGCTCCGGGACTAGCGGAGGAGAGACCCAGTACTTC. Protein product: CASSSGTSGGETQYF.

In this sample, this clonotype turned up many times. The rearrangement links TRBV7-2 to TRBJ2-3; D may be TRBD2 (5 bases). Trimming removed 5 bases at V and 4 bases at J, with 16 bases between. CDR3 length: 15 residues. Germline V gene lookup returns CDR1 SGHTA and CDR2 FQGNSA. CDR3 region: CASSADPRRSDTQYF. Written as DNA, the CDR3 is TGTGCCAGCAGCGCGGACCCACGGAGGTCAGATACGCAGTATTTT.

V is TRBV29-1 and J is TRBJ2-3; the D is unclear. This CDR3 is built from 14 residues. Germline assignment: CDR1 SQVTM and CDR2 ANQGSEA. V lost 1 base to trimming and J lost 0 bases, with 8 bases between them. CDR3 nucleotide sequence: TGCAGCGTTGAAGGCACCAAGAGCACAGATACGCAGTATTTT. Translating gives CSVEGTKSTDTQYF.

This clonotype was recorded a few times. The genes are TRBV2 and TRBJ1-5; D perhaps matches TRBD1 (6 bases). Trimming left V 5 bases short and J 6 bases short, with 14 bases between. The germline V gene encodes CDR1 SNHLY and CDR2 FYNNEI. The CDR3 totals 14 residues. The CDR3 sequence is CASSNQGSSQPQHF. The CDR3 region has the DNA TGTGCCAGCAGTAATCAGGGGTCGAGTCAGCCCCAGCATTTT.

This clonotype was observed at least ten times. The gene calls are TRBV7-8 and TRBJ1-1; D ambiguous. The germline V and J ends were trimmed by 7 bases and 8 bases, with 17 bases remaining between them. This CDR3 spans 13 amino acids. CDR1 and CDR2 from the germline V gene are SGHVS and FQNEAQ. CDR3 in amino acids: CASNKGNDVEAFF. For the CDR3, the DNA is TGTGCCAGCAACAAGGGAAACGACGTGGAAGCTTTCTTT.

The chain is built from TRBV12-3 or TRBV12-4 and TRBJ2-3, with unresolved D. This CDR3 is 11 amino acids long. V lost 4 bases and J lost 4, with 3 bases in between. The CDR3 region is CASSWADTQYF. The CDR3, as DNA: TGTGCCAGCAGTTGGGCAGATACGCAGTATTTT.

This clonotype has at least ten counts. V is TRBV7-6 and J is TRBJ2-1; D is possibly TRBD1 (6 bases). The V end lost 1 base, the J end lost 8 bases, and 15 bases lay between the germline ends. The germline gives CDR1 SGHVS, CDR2 FNYEAQ. CDR3 size: 15 residues. CDR3 in amino acids: CASSLGTAKTDEQFF. CDR3 sequence (DNA): TGTGCCAGCAGCTTAGGGACAGCCAAAACGGATGAGCAGTTCTTC.

This clonotype has a count of ten or more. V gene TRBV7-2 combines with J gene TRBJ1-1; D uncertain. The CDR3 sequence is 15 residues long. Deletions cut 0 bases from V and 5 bases from J, with 13 bases between. CDR1 is SGHTA and CDR2 is FQGNSA in the germline V gene. CDR3 amino acids: CASSLALGLRTEAFF. CDR3 coding DNA: TGTGCCAGCAGCTTAGCTCTTGGCCTGAGGACTGAAGCTTTCTTT.

This clonotype came up a few times. The chain combines TRBV11-2 with TRBJ2-1; 7 nucleotides align to TRBD2. Germline V gene data show CDR1 as SGHAT and CDR2 as FQNNGV. The J segment lost 5 bases and the V segment lost 0 bases, leaving 1 base of the junction unmatched. This CDR3 region has 14 residues. The CDR3 spells CASSLERGNNEQFF. In DNA, the CDR3 is TGTGCCAGCAGCTTAGAGCGGGGGAACAATGAGCAGTTCTTC.

The rearrangement uses TRBV11-3 and TRBJ2-2, with 11 bases matching TRBD1. V trimming: 4 bases; J trimming: 5 bases; junction bases outside the gene matches: 3. CDR1 is SGHNT and CDR2 is YENEEA in the germline V gene. CDR3 length: 15 amino acids. The CDR3 region has the DNA TGTGCCAGCAGCTCGGGACAGGGGGATACCGGGGAGCTGTTTTTT. Protein product: CASSSGQGDTGELFF.

This chain uses TRBV28 with TRBJ1-2; a possible D gene is TRBD1 (5 bases). The CDR3 runs to 15 residues. CDR1 and CDR2 (germline): MDHEN, SYDVKM. V was pared by 5 bases and J by 4 bases, with 17 bases between. The CDR3 sequence: CASSPGGTQGYGYTF. The CDR3 DNA is TGTGCCAGCAGTCCGGGGGGGACCCAGGGCTATGGCTACACCTTC.